This T cell receptor beta chain was captured by sequencing in a study of Graves' ophthalmopathy and Graves' hyperthyroidism. Study in general: Before any treatment was given, at initial diagnosis, peripheral blood was collected. Regarding the study as a whole: With around 88% sensitivity and roughly 76% specificity, a 13-signature model separated ophthalmopathy from stable hyperthyroidism.

The study amplified TCR beta CDR3 regions using RNA transcripts. In the first round, RT-PCR was carried out with HTBI primers, and a multiplex PCR formed the second round. MiXCR, run by TCRdb on the multiplex PCR reads, gives a single entry per CDR3 protein. The top ten hold over 2.5% of the sample, which has approximately 700,000 distinct CDR3 sequences, about 41% seen once. The J segment lost 3 bases and the V segment lost 10 bases, leaving 6 bases of the junction unmatched. The CDR3 is 12 residues long. CDR1 is ENHRY and CDR2 is SYGVKD in the germline V gene. Remarks on this clonotype: Its antigen is not known.

Ineligible for inclusion were patients with other autoimmune diseases, uncontrolled infections, pregnancy or lactation. A volume of 8.5 to 10 ml of fresh peripheral blood supplied the PBMCs. Sequencing input: peripheral blood. The rearrangement joins TRBV10-3 to TRBJ2-7, with TRBD1 matching 7 bases. The TCR originated in an adult man with Graves' ophthalmopathy. The CDR3 sequence is CASTGTVYEQYF. Written as DNA, the CDR3 is TGTGCCAGCACAGGGACAGTCTACGAGCAGTACTTC.